This TCR beta chain was recorded in a study of T cells after yellow fever vaccination (dated by TCRdb to between 2017 and 2020). Looking at the study overall: The SMART-Seq v4 Ultra Low Input RNA kit was used to prepare libraries from fractions with low cell numbers. Bulk TCR alpha and beta repertoires were sequenced longitudinally to track T-cell clones before and after primary and booster YFV17D yellow fever vaccination. The cohort comprised two healthy male donors, one aged 18 to 30 and one aged 30 to 40 years. Bulk PBMC replicates and cell subsets were isolated from blood drawn at multiple timepoints before and after both primary and secondary immunization.

TCR cDNA was synthesized by 5'RACE template switching, which introduced a universal primer site and unique molecular identifiers. cDNA synthesis was primed from both the TCR alpha and TCR beta constant segments. Library amplification used two PCR steps, and the second PCR step added sample barcodes and sequencing adapters. Sequencing of libraries was done on Illumina HiSeq 2500 (2x100 bp) or NovaSeq (2x150 bp). On the study's bioinformatics: Demultiplexing of reads and collapsing into UMI consensus sequences were performed with MIGEC, and V(D)J alignment was carried out with MiXCR. Vaccine-responding clonotypes were identified with edgeR using replicate PBMC samples, with FDR below 0.01 and a log2 fold change above 5 up to day 15 being required. Each bulk clonotype was labeled CD4 or CD8 based on which sequenced repertoire, CD4 or CD8, contained the clonotype at higher abundance. The public reads were run again by TCRdb, first through fastp at Q25 and then through MiXCR, and only productive beta chains were kept. Rows are combined by CDR3 protein, so each entry shows the most common genes and DNA. These V and J calls rely on TCRdb rather than the paper's analysis. The sample profile shows around 610,000 distinct CDR3 sequences; about 14% of them were found once. Around 15% of the sample is in the top ten clones.

Interpreted using the paper, the treatment or condition label stands for: live attenuated yellow fever vaccine strain. At each blood-draw timepoint, two biological replicates of bulk PBMCs were collected. PBMCs were isolated from peripheral blood using a standard Ficoll-Paque protocol. TriZol was used to extract RNA from bulk PBMCs, from CD4 and CD8 fractions, and from dextramer-positive and dextramer-negative fractions. The research as a whole found: After the booster, most clones that had expanded after primary vaccination were detected again (approximately 97% of CD4 and over 75% of CD8), suggesting broad maintenance of memory. Because the study included only a couple of donors, the extent to which the findings can be generalized is limited. A small share of clonotypes was detected in both CD4 and CD8 compartments, with the overlap likely arising from convergent recombination. Computational filtering was required because FACS-sorted repertoires could contain abundant contaminating clonotypes from the bulk population. The secondary T-cell response was weaker than the primary response but faster, peaking on day 5 instead of day 15.

The germline V gene (reference sequence) yields GTSNPN for CDR1 and SVGIG for CDR2. Unmatched junction bases come to 9, with V trimmed by 4 bases and J by 0 bases. The CDR3 has 16 amino acids, counting the end cysteine and phenylalanine. The DNA shown is the 48-base CDR3, in frame from base 1. In its sample, this clonotype was seen many times. Which antigen it targets is not known. No much larger clone exists at a distance of one base, and base qualities are not known. This sequence was found in a man younger than 40 who received the YFV17D yellow fever vaccine. The source material was PBMCs, sampled on the day of the yellow fever booster vaccination. This chain is built from TRBV30 and TRBJ2-1; the central 7 bases match TRBD2. The DNA reads TGTGCCTGGACCCCTATCGGGGGGTCCTCCTACAATGAGCAGTTCTTC. Its coded protein is CAWTPIGGSSYNEQFF.